This T cell receptor (beta chain) was retrieved from a study of blood T cell repertoires in COVID-19. Study summary: Spain, Italy and the United States supplied samples that represented acute and convalescent COVID-19.

This CDR3 comprises 13 residues. V dropped 2 bases and J dropped 7 bases, with 11 bases sitting between them. Germline V gene data show CDR1 as SGHAT and CDR2 as FQNNGV. Generated by immunoSEQ multiplex PCR, the TCRdb table keeps only in-frame clones and is missing some. The sample has under 250,000 clones, around 85% seen once. What was sequenced was PBMCs or T cells enriched from blood (not recorded which). This clonotype was sampled from a woman between 50 and 59 years old with acute COVID-19. The chain recombines TRBV11-2 with TRBJ1-1; D possibly corresponds to TRBD1 (5 bases). CDR3 DNA sequence: TGTGCCAGCAGCTTATTTCAGGGCAGTGAAGCTTTCTTT. Amino acids: CASSLFQGSEAFF.